This entry is about one TCR beta chain. Its antigen is currently unknown. Here immunoSEQ multiplex PCR was the method, and the copy in TCRdb shows in-frame clones only, minus some. The sample has about 51,000 clones, roughly 70% seen once. The sample originates from a study of T cell clones after liver transplantation. Findings and limits, study-wide: A significant post-transplant drop in circulating graft-donor-reactive CD4 TCRbeta sequences occurred in most of the 8 subjects.

The CDR3 length is 16 residues. V shed 6 bases and J shed 9 bases, with 21 bases lying between them. Germline lookup yields CDR1 MDHEN and CDR2 SYDVKM. The chain carries TRBV28 and TRBJ1-6, with a tentative D call TRBD1 (5 bases). The sample consisted of CD4+ T cells from blood, taken more than 53 months after liver transplant. The TCR sequence derives from a human patient who received a liver transplant. The T cells may partly be graft donor cells. The CDR3 nucleotides read TGTGCCAGCAGCGGGGCGGGCCAGGTCATGGGTTCACCCCTCCACTTT. This gives the protein CASSGAGQVMGSPLHF. Full variable domain (remainder filled in from reference TRBV28 and TRBJ1-6): DVKVTQSSRYLVKRTGEKVFLECVQDMDHENMFWYRQDPGLGLRLIYFSYDVKMKEKGDIPEGYSVSREKKERFSLILESASTNQTSMYLCASSGAGQVMGSPLHFGNGTRLTVT.